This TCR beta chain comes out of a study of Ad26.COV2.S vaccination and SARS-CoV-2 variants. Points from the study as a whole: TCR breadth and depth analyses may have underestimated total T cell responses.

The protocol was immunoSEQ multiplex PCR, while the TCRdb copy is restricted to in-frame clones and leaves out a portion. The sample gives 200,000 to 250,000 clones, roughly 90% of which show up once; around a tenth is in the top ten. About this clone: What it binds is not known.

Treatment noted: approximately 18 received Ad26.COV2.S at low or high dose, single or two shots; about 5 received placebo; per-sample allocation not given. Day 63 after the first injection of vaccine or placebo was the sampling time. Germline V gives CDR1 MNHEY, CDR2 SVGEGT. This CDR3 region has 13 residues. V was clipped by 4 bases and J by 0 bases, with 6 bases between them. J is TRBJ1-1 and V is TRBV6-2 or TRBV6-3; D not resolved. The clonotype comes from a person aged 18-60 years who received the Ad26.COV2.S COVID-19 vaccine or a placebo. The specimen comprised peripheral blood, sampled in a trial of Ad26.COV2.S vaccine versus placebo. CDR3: CASSSLLNTEAFF. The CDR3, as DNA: TGTGCCAGCAGTTCCCTTTTGAACACTGAAGCTTTCTTT.